What follows is one T cell receptor (beta chain) and its context. This sample is part of a study of cytomegalovirus exposure and HLA in healthy donors. V lost 5 bases and J lost 5, with 24 bases in between. Per the germline V gene, CDR1 is GTSNPN and CDR2 is SVGIG (reference sequence). The CDR3 totals 16 residues. Produced via immunoSEQ multiplex PCR; TCRdb's table is partial and in-frame only. The sample has some 170,000 clones; approximately 86% are singletons. The specimen was PBMCs. The TCR comes from a man under 40 in good health and CMV-seropositive. V usage is TRBV30 and J usage is TRBJ1-2; tentative D call: TRBD1 (6 bases). CDR3 loop: CAWSHLQGSGGYGYTF. The CDR3 DNA reads as TGTGCCTGGTCCCACCTACAGGGTTCGGGTGGGTATGGCTACACCTTC.